The clone carrying this TCR beta chain was seen at least ten times. The V and J ends lost 7 bases and 3 bases respectively, with 6 bases between them. The CDR3 length is 11 residues. Germline assignment: CDR1 SNHLY and CDR2 FYNNEI. The CDR3 regions of TCR beta were amplified from RNA transcripts. First-round RT-PCR with HTBI primers amplified the TCR CDR3 region. A single record per CDR3 protein comes from TCRdb applying MiXCR to the multiplex PCR reads. The sample lists 350,000 or so distinct CDR3 sequences; approximately 18% were seen once. This sample is drawn from a study of T cells in Graves' hyperthyroidism and ophthalmopathy.

The specimen sequenced was blood. J is TRBJ2-5 and V is TRBV2, with D uncertain. The clonotype originates from a woman aged 25-40 years with Graves' hyperthyroidism that later progressed to Graves' ophthalmopathy. Here the CDR3 reads CASKLEETQYF. CDR3 DNA sequence: TGTGCCAGCAAGCTAGAAGAGACCCAGTACTTC.